This T cell receptor (beta chain) was profiled in a study of blood T cell repertoires in COVID-19 (TCRdb year 2020). About the full investigation: Samples covering the acute and convalescent phases of COVID-19 were provided by collaborators in the United States, Italy and Spain. The material from the prospective study consisted of cDNA or gDNA derived from T cells, B-cell-depleted T cells, or PBMCs. Deeply sampled blood TCRbeta repertoires from subjects exposed to, actively infected with, or recovered from COVID-19 were included in the dataset. A freely available public database, intended as a resource for researchers studying the immune response to SARS-CoV-2, is where the repertoires were released. The samples were drawn from two sources: the first 160 participants of the ongoing ImmuneRACE study, and 950 to 1,500 subjects contributed by 6 global collaborators. Nearly every sample came with metadata listing a de-identified subject ID, COVID-19 status, age in years and sex. Where HLA class I and class II types were available, the types were taken from metadata supplied by the sample provider, not from assay-based typing.

Paper-wide results and their limitations: How much clinical and demographic metadata was included differed by source and by participant, and the metadata was provided uncurated.

The CDR1 and CDR2 encoded by the germline V gene are SGHTA and FQGNSA. Including the terminal cysteine and phenylalanine, the CDR3 comprises 15 residues. Only the CDR3 region is kept as DNA, spanning 45 bases read in frame from base 1. At the junction V is shortened by 1 base and J by 4 bases, with 14 bases in between. In the prospective study, participants were roughly 18 to 100 years old, resided in 24 geographic areas of the United States, and were enrolled through a virtual design. Cohort assignment in the prospective study relied on participant-reported clinical history from a screening survey and a study questionnaire. Recovered participants in ImmuneRACE Cohort 3 were defined by two consecutive negative NP/OP PCR tests, clearance by a healthcare professional, or resolution of symptoms. Each participant in the prospective study had whole blood, serum and a nasopharyngeal or oropharyngeal swab collected by mobile phlebotomists. Over a roughly 2-month period, participants in the prospective study had the option of providing additional blood draws and questionnaires. Prospective study blood samples were shipped either frozen or at room temperature before DNA extraction.

TCRbeta CDR3 regions were amplified from genomic DNA using the immunoSEQ Assay, a bias-controlled multiplex PCR. The paper's processing steps were these. The number of nucleated cells in each sample was estimated from the amplification of reference gene primers within the assay. Sequence reads were collapsed and filtered to measure the absolute abundance of every unique TCRbeta CDR3 rearrangement. For each sample, productive Simpson clonality was calculated as the square root of Simpson's diversity index across productive rearrangements. Here the immuneACCESS table is served through TCRdb, limited to in-frame sequences with V and J called. Missing clones are a known gap in these copies; in checked studies unresolved V genes cover under half, and the rest lacks a known reason. From that table come the V and J calls and clone size; the DNA was used to work out D and trimming. The sample table contains 300,000 to 350,000 clones; only one count was recorded for more than 75% of them. The ten largest make up more than 0.8% of the sample.

Details on this clone: What antigen it recognizes has not been identified. Per-base quality was not reported, and no clone a single base away is much larger than it.

The source of this sequence is a woman in her 30s who had recovered from COVID-19. The sequenced material came from PBMCs or T cells enriched from blood (not recorded which). The V and J genes are TRBV7-2 and TRBJ2-7, with a weak D call of TRBD2 (6 bases match). CDR3 protein: CASSLGDWSLYEQYF. The DNA reads TGTGCCAGCAGCTTAGGGGACTGGAGTCTATACGAGCAGTACTTC.